This T cell receptor (beta chain) was identified during a study of control samples from healthy donors and cancer patients. Per germline, CDR1 LGHDT and CDR2 YNNKEL (reference sequence). Trimming at V came to 4 bases and at J to 6 bases, leaving 6 bases not matched to a gene. The CDR3 totals 14 residues. Sequencing used immunoSEQ multiplex PCR; TCRdb keeps in-frame clones, though not all of them. The profile shows about 55,000 clones, around 90% of them singletons. This TCR was sampled from a man in his fifties or sixties in good health. The chain employs TRBV3-1 (or the pseudogene TRBV3-2) and TRBJ1-2; the match to TRBD1 covers 9 bases. Sequencing input: blood. The CDR3 sequence: CASSPLGQGNGYTF. DNA for the CDR3: TGTGCCAGCAGCCCCTTGGGACAGGGTAATGGCTACACCTTC.